This T cell receptor beta chain was captured in a study of cytomegalovirus exposure and HLA in healthy donors. PCR amplification relied on 60 Vbeta primers (plus 13 Jbeta primers). Generated by immunoSEQ multiplex PCR, the TCRdb table keeps only in-frame clones and is missing some. The table records 100,000 to 150,000 clones, about three quarters of them present only once. The germline V gene has CDR1 MNHNS and CDR2 SASEGT. The V end was cut by 4 bases, the J end by 2 bases, with 15 bases between. The CDR3 sequence is 15 residues long. Sequenced: PBMCs. This clonotype was sampled from a female donor in good health and CMV-seronegative. The J gene is TRBJ2-7, the V gene TRBV6-1, with D possibly being TRBD1 (5 bases). The DNA of the CDR3 is TGTGCCAGCAGTGGCCCTCGACAGAGCACCTACGAGCAGTACTTC. This translates into CASSGPRQSTYEQYF.